This TCR beta chain was recorded in a study of cytomegalovirus exposure and HLA in healthy donors. Study information: The approximately 100 million unique TCR beta sequences, from around 200 million T cells, were found by an earlier analysis.

PCR employed 60 Vbeta and 13 Jbeta primers. Assay used: immunoSEQ multiplex PCR; TCRdb lists only in-frame clones, some missing. This table has 150,000 to 200,000 clones, about 71% appearing once. This CDR3 spans 16 amino acids. Germline V gene lookup returns CDR1 SGHRS and CDR2 YFSETQ. Germline trimming cut 1 base from V and 4 bases from J; bases unmatched to any gene: 6. This chain connects TRBV5-1 to TRBJ2-2; 8 bases match TRBD1. Material for sequencing was PBMCs. The source is a man aged 50 or older in good health and CMV-seronegative. CDR3 loop: CASSLRTGSGTGELFF. The CDR3 nucleotides are TGCGCCAGCAGCTTGAGGACAGGGTCTGGCACCGGGGAGCTGTTTTTT.